The sequence of this T cell receptor (beta chain) was determined in a study of T cell responses to AZD1222 COVID-19 vaccine. Study-level points and caveats: Spike-specific TCR breadth rose after two AZD1222 doses, and depth rose as well. It should be noted that donors were predominantly white British and more often female, and clonal diversity was possibly underestimated. Dominant CD4 TCR responses targeted spike regions 160-218 and 743-854.

Unmatched junction bases numbered 10, after V lost 3 bases and J lost 14 bases. Germline-derived CDR1 and CDR2 are KGHDR and SFDVKD. The CDR3 sequence is 13 residues long. Regarding this clone: What it binds is unknown.

This table comes from immunoSEQ multiplex PCR, and its TCRdb copy is limited to in-frame clones, with some not included. The table shows some 200,000 clones, with 85% to 90% occurring only once. This specimen consisted of peripheral blood, obtained on day 0 of AZD1222 vaccination. This receptor was identified in an adult in good health. The chain recombines TRBV24-1 with TRBJ2-3, with 7 bases matching TRBD1. CDR3 region: CATSDATGIFRYF. The DNA for the CDR3 is TGTGCCACCAGTGATGCGACAGGGATCTTTAGGTATTTT.